The T cell receptor (beta chain) described here comes from a study of T cell responses to AZD1222 COVID-19 vaccine. Germline V gene lookup returns CDR1 LNHDA and CDR2 SQIVND (reference sequence). This CDR3 contains 16 residues. The ends were cut back, 6 bases at V and 1 base at J, with 15 bases in the middle. Note on this clone: Its antigen is not identified.

Study-level points and caveats: Nearly half of unique spike-specific TCRs reportedly avoided B.1.351 and B.1.1.7 mutated regions.

Here immunoSEQ multiplex PCR was the method, and the copy in TCRdb shows in-frame clones only, minus some. The top ten hold approximately 1.5% of the sample, which has around 150,000 clones, 85% to 95% seen once. Source: peripheral blood, taken on day 0 of AZD1222 vaccination. V usage is TRBV19 and J usage is TRBJ1-4, with D perhaps matching TRBD1 (6 bases). The sequence was collected from an adult in good health. The CDR3 nucleotides are TGTGCCAGTAGCCCATGGTGGACAGAAACTAATGAAAAACTGTTTTTT. Translation gives CASSPWWTETNEKLFF.